This T cell receptor (beta chain) stems from a study of cytomegalovirus exposure and HLA in healthy donors. Looking at the study overall: The 120 or so validation repertoires used a platform that matched the one used for the approximately 700 first-cohort repertoires, as a later analysis reported.

Repertoires were generated with immunoSEQ multiplex PCR, while TCRdb's copy carries only in-frame clones and drops some. The data contain 150,000 or so clones, approximately 90% of them singletons. General study findings and limits: According to a later analysis, TCR clusters from the first cohort tended to co-occur in the roughly 120 validation repertoires.

As for this clone: Antigen specificity is unknown.

This CDR3 comprises 15 residues. Trimming took off 1 base at V and 3 bases at J, with 15 bases between the two ends. In germline, CDR1 is SQVTM, CDR2 ANQGSEA. The gene calls are TRBV29-1 and TRBJ2-5, with a tentative D call TRBD1 (6 bases). Sequencing was done on a sample of PBMCs. This clonotype originated in a woman aged 25 to 39 in good health and CMV-seropositive. The chain's CDR3 is CSVEGGQGLKETQYF. In nucleotides, the CDR3 is TGCAGCGTTGAAGGGGGCCAGGGGCTAAAAGAGACCCAGTACTTC.